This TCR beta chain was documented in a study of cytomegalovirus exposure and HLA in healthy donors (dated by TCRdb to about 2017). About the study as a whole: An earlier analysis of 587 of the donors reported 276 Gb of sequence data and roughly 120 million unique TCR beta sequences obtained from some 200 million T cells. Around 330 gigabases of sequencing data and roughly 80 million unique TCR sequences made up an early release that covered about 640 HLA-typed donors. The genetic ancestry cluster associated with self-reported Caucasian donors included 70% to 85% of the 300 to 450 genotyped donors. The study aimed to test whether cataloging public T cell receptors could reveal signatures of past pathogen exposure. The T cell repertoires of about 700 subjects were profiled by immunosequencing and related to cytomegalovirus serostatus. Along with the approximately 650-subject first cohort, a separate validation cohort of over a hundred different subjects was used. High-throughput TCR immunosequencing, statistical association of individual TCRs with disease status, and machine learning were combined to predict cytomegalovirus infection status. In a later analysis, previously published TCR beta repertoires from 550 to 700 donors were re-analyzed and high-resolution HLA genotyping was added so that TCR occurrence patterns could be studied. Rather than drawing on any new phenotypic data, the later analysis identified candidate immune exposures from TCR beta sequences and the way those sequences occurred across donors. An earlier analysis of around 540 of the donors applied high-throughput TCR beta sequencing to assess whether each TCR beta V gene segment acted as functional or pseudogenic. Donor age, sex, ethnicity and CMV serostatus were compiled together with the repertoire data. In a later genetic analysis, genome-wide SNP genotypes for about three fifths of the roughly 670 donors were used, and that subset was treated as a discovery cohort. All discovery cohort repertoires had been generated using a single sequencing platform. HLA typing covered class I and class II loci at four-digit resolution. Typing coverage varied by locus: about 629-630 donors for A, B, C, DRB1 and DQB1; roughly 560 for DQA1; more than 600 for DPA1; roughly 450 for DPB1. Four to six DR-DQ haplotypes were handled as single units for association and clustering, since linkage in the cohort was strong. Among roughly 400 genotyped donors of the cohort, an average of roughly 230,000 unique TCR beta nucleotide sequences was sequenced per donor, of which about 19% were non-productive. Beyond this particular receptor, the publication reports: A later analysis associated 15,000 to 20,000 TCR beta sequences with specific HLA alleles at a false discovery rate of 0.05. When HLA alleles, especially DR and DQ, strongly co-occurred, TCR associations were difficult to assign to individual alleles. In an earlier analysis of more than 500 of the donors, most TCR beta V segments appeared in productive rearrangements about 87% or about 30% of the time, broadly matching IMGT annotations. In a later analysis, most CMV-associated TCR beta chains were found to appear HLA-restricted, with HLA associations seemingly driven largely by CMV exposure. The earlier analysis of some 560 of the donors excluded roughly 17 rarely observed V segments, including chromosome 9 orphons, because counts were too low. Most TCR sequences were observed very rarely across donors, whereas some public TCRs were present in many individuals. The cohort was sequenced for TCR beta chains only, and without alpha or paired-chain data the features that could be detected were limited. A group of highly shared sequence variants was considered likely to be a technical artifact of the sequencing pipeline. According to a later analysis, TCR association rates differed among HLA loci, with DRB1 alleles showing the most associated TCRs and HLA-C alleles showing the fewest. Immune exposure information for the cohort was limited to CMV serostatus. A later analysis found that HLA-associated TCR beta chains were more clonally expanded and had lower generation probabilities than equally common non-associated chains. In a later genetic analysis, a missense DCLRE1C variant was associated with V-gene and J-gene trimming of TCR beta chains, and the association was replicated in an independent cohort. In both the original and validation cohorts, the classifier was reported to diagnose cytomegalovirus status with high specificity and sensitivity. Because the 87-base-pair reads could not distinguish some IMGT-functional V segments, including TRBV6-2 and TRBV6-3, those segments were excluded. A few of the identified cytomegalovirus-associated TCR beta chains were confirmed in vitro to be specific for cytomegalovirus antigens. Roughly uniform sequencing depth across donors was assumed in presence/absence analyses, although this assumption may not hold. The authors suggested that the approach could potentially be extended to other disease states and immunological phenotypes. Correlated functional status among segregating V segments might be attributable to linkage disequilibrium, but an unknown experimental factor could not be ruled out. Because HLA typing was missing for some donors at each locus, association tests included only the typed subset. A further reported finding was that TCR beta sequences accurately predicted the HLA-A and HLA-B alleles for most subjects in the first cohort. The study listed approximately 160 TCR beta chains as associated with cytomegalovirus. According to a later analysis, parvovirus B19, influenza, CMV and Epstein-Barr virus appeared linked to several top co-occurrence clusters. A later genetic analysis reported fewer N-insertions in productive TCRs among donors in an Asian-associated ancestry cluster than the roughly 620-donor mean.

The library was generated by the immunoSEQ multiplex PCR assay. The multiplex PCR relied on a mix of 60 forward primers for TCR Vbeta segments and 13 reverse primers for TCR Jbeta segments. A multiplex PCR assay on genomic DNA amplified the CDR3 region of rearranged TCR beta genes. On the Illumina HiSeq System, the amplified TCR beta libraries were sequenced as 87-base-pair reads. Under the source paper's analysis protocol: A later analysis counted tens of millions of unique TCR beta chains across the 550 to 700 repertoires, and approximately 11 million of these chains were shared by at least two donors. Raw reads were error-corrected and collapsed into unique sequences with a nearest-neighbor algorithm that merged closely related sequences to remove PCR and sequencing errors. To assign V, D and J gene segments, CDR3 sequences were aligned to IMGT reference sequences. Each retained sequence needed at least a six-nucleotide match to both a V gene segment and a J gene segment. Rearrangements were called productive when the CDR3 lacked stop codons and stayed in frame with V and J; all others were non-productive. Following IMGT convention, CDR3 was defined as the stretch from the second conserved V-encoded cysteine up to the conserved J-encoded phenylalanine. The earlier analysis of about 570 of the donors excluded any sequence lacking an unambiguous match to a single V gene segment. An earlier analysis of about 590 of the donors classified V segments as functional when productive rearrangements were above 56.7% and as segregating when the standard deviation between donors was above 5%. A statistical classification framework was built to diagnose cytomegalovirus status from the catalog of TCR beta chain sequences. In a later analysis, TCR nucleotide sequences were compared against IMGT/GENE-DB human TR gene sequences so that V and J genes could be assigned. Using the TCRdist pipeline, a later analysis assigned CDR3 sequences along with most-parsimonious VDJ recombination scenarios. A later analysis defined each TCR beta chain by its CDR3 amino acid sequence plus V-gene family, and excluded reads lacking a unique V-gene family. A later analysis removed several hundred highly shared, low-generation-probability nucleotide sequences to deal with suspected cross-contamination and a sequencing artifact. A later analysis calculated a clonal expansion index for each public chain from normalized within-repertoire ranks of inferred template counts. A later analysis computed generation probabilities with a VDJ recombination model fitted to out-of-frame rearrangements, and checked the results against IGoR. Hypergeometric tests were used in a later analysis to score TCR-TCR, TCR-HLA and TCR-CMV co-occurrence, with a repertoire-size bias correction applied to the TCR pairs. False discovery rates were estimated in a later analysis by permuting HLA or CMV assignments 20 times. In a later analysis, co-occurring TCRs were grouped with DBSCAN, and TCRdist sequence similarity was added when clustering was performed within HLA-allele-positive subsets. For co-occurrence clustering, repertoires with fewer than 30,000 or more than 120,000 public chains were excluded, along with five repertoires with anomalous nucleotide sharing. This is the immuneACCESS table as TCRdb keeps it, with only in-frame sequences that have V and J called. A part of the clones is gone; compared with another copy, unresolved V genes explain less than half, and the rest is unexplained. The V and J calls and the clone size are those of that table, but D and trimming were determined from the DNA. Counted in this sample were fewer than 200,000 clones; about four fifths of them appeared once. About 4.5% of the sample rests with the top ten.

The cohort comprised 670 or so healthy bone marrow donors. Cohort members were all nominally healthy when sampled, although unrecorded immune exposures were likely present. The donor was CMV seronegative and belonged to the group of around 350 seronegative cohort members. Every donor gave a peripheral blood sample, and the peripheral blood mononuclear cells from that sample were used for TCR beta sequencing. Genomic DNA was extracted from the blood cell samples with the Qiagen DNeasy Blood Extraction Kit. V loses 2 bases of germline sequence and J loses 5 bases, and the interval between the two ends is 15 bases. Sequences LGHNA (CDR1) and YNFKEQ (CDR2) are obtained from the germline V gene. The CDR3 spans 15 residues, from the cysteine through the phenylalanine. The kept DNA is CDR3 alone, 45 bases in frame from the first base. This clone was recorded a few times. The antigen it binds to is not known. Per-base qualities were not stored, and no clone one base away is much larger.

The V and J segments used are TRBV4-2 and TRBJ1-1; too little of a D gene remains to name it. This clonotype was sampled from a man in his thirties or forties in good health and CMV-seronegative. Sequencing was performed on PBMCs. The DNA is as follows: TGTGCCAGCAGCCAACGGGAGGGCTACGCTACTGAAGCTTTCTTT. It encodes CASSQREGYATEAFF.